The entry that follows covers one T cell receptor (beta chain) sequence. Its antigen is still unknown. This CDR3 comprises 15 residues. CDR1 and CDR2 from the germline V gene are GTSNPN and SVGIG (reference sequence). V lost 3 bases to trimming and J lost 7 bases, with 16 bases between them. The source of the sample is a study of cytomegalovirus exposure and HLA in healthy donors. Study-wide points: A list of around 160 TCR beta chains associated with cytomegalovirus was given.

Here immunoSEQ multiplex PCR was the method, and the copy in TCRdb shows in-frame clones only, minus some. The sample records about 120,000 clones, approximately 91% being singletons. Material: PBMCs. The chain combines TRBV30 with TRBJ1-6; D is uncertain. The sequence derives from a man aged 18 to 29 in good health and CMV-seropositive. The CDR3 region has the DNA TGTGCCTGGAGCGGCCCGGCGGGTTTCAATTCACCCCTCCACTTT. Protein: CAWSGPAGFNSPLHF. Using reference TRBV30 and TRBJ1-6 for the parts outside the CDR3, the full variable domain is SQTIHQWPATLVQPVGSPLSLECTVEGTSNPNLYWYRQAAGRGLQLLFYSVGIGQISSEVPQNLSASRPQDRQFILSSKKLLLSDSGFYLCAWSGPAGFNSPLHFGNGTRLTVT.